Reported below is one T cell receptor beta chain. The sample is drawn from a study of cytomegalovirus exposure and HLA in healthy donors. This CDR3 is built from 16 residues. Germline V CDR1 and CDR2: LNHDA, SQIVND (reference sequence). The V end was cut by 1 base, the J end by 0 bases, with 9 bases between. Profiled with immunoSEQ multiplex PCR; TCRdb holds only in-frame clones, not every one. This table holds hundreds of thousands of clones, less than 95% found once. This receptor was identified in a woman in her thirties in good health and CMV-seronegative. The sample consisted of PBMCs. The gene calls are TRBV19 and TRBJ2-2; the D gene could be TRBD1 or TRBD2 (5 bases each). CDR3 sequence reads: CASSIVPGPNTGELFF. The CDR3 DNA follows: TGTGCCAGTAGTATAGTTCCGGGACCGAACACCGGGGAGCTGTTTTTT.